These 22 T cell receptor beta chains originate from one sample sequenced in a study of breast tumors, draining lymph nodes, adjacent tissues. Axillary draining lymph nodes of breast cancer patients supplied the node samples. TCRdb reprocessed the multiplex PCR reads via MiXCR and lists one record per CDR3 protein. The sample includes about 89,000 distinct CDR3 sequences, around 29% of them seen just once. Sequenced: axillary lymph node tissue. The receptors stem from a female donor with breast cancer. Some clones in this sample may be carry-over from other donors' samples.

This clonotype was recorded many times. This rearrangement joins TRBV4-3 to TRBJ2-7, with 10 nucleotides matching TRBD1. The CDR3 runs to 18 residues. Germline V gene sequence: CDR1 LGHNA, CDR2 YSLEER. The V gene end was trimmed by 0 bases and the J gene end by 2 bases; junction bases not matched to a gene: 10. CDR3 sequence: CASSQDLIGQGETYEQYF. For the CDR3, the DNA is TGCGCCAGCAGCCAAGATCTTATCGGACAGGGGGAAACCTACGAGCAGTACTTC.

This clonotype was found many times. The gene calls are TRBV18 and TRBJ1-3; tentatively, D is TRBD1 (6 bases). The germline V gene has CDR1 KGHSH and CDR2 LQKENI. The CDR3 spans 15 residues. Trimming removed 5 bases at V and 0 bases at J, with 11 bases between. CDR3 bases: TGTGCCAGCTCATCAACACAGGGCTCTGGAAACACCATATATTTT. This encodes CASSSTQGSGNTIYF.

This clonotype appeared many times. The gene calls are TRBV24-1 and TRBJ2-2, with 7 bases identical to TRBD1. The CDR3 has 16 amino acids. The V segment lost 12 bases and the J segment 0 bases; nucleotides outside the gene matches: 12. The germline gives CDR1 KGHDR, CDR2 SFDVKD. Here the CDR3 reads CAARSSRGSNTGELFF. CDR3 coding DNA: TGTGCCGCCCGGAGTTCCAGGGGGTCGAACACCGGGGAGCTGTTTTTT.

Comments on this clonotype: A read error may produce the germline difference seen at one junction end. The chain joins TRBV5-4 to TRBJ2-5; 7 bases fit TRBD1. The CDR3 contains 13 residues. Germline V gives CDR1 SGHNT, CDR2 YYREEE (reference sequence). CDR3: CASSQGQAPSPAF. The CDR3 nucleotides are TGTGCCAGCAGCCAAGGACAGGCGCCCTCTCCGGCCTTC.

This clonotype was seen many times. The J gene is TRBJ1-2, the V gene TRBV7-2; no clear D gene. The CDR3 totals 15 residues. The germline V gene encodes CDR1 SGHTA and CDR2 FQGNSA. The V and J ends lost 5 bases and 8 bases respectively, with 21 bases between them. CDR3 coding DNA: TGTGCCAGCAGCCGCCGCCTCGAGAGCAAGGAAGGCTACACCTTC. It encodes CASSRRLESKEGYTF.

The chain carries TRBV20-1 and TRBJ2-7; 10 positions match TRBD2. The CDR3 runs 13 residues. V lost 6 bases to trimming and J lost 5 bases; unmatched junction nucleotides: 7. Looked up from germline, CDR1 is DFQATT and CDR2 is SNEGSKA (reference sequence). DNA for the CDR3: TGCAGTGCGCCCCTAGCGGGAGTCAACGAGCAGTACTTC. Its protein product is CSAPLAGVNEQYF.

As concerns this clonotype: A much larger clone lies a single base off, so this may be a read error. The chain employs TRBV11-3 and TRBJ2-5, with D possibly matching TRBD2 (6 bases). The CDR3 covers 16 residues. Trimming took off 1 base at V and 1 base at J, with 13 bases between the two ends. Germline CDR1 reads SGHNT; CDR2 reads YENEEA. The CDR3 here is CASSLGGTSTQETQYF. The CDR3 region has the DNA TGTGCCAGCAGCTTAGGGGGAACTAGCACCCAAGAGACCCAGTACTTC.

This clonotype was picked up many times. The V call is TRBV10-3, the J call TRBJ1-2; a weak D match, TRBD1 (5 bases). Per germline, CDR1 ENHRY and CDR2 SYGVKD. V was shortened by 6 bases and J by 6 bases, with 14 bases between the two germline ends. This CDR3 has 13 residues. The CDR3 loop reads CAISADQGDGYTF. CDR3 DNA sequence: TGTGCCATCAGCGCCGACCAGGGTGATGGCTACACCTTC.

The chain combines TRBV29-1 with TRBJ1-5, with D perhaps TRBD1 (6 bases). The CDR3 length is 13 residues. Per germline, CDR1 SQVTM and CDR2 ANQGSEA. Trimming removed 8 bases at V and 11 bases at J, with 22 bases between. DNA of the CDR3: TGCAGCACGGAAGTTGGCAGGGGCCGAGCCCAGCATTTT. Translation gives CSTEVGRGRAQHF.

As to this clonotype: Mismatch with germline at one junction end may stem from a read error. The V gene is TRBV7-6, the J gene TRBJ2-3; possible D gene TRBD2, 5 bases. The CDR3 sequence is 15 residues long. Germline loops: CDR1 SGHVS, CDR2 FNYEAQ. The CDR3 region has the DNA TGTGCCAGCAGCCCCCATTTAGAGGGCACAGACACGCAGTATTTT. It codes for CASSPHLEGTDTQYF.

This clonotype was found a few times. A much more abundant neighbour one base away suggests this may be a read error. The V and J genes are TRBV11-1 and TRBJ1-2; unclear D gene. CDR1 and CDR2 (germline): SGHAT, FQDESV (reference sequence). CDR3 length: 15 amino acids. Deletions cut 1 base from V and 10 bases from J, with 19 bases between. Here the CDR3 DNA reads TGTGCCAGCAGCTTAGACTCGGCGGCTCTTAGCGACTACACCTTC. Translated, it gives CASSLDSAALSDYTF.

The V gene is TRBV7-2, the J gene TRBJ2-1; 7 nucleotides align to TRBD1. With V trimmed by 3 bases and J by 5 bases, 10 bases remained unmatched. Germline CDR1 SGHTA, CDR2 FQGNSA. The CDR3 sequence is 16 residues long. The CDR3 loop reads CASSFWDSGQDNEQFF. CDR3 bases: TGTGCCAGCAGCTTTTGGGACAGCGGCCAAGACAATGAGCAGTTCTTC.

In its sample, this clonotype was seen a few times. It may be a read error: a sequence one base away is much more abundant. The chain combines TRBV2 with TRBJ1-4; D gene uncertain. In germline, CDR1 is SNHLY, CDR2 FYNNEI. This CDR3 comprises 15 residues. CDR3 DNA sequence: TGTGCCAGCCGCCGCGAGAGGGCTTCGGATGAAAAACTGTCTTTT. Translated, it gives CASRRERASDEKLSF. The complete variable domain, with remaining parts taken from reference TRBV2 and TRBJ1-4, reads EPEVTQTPSHQVTQMGQEVILRCVPISNHLYFYWYRQILGQKVEFLVSFYNNEISEKSEIFDDQFSVERPDGSNFTLKIRSTKLEDSAMYFCASRRERASDEKLSFGSGTQLSVL.

This clonotype was seen at least ten times. The gene calls are TRBV19 and TRBJ2-1; no clear D. The CDR3 consists of 12 residues. Trimming removed 3 bases at V and 6 bases at J, with 6 bases between. From germline, CDR1 is LNHDA and CDR2 SQIVND (reference sequence). Here the CDR3 DNA reads TGTGCCAGTAGTATTTCCCTCAATGAGCAGTTCTTC. Amino acid sequence: CASSISLNEQFF.

The rearrangement joins TRBV5-6 to TRBJ2-6, with D hard to call. The V end was cut by 6 bases, the J end by 2 bases, with 36 bases between. Germline loops: CDR1 SGHDT, CDR2 YYEEEE. The CDR3 runs 23 residues. The CDR3 bases are TGTGCCAGCACCTGGTTTCTGCCGGACGTTCGATCTCTCGCGAGTCCTGGGGCCAACGTCCTGACTTTC. This translates into CASTWFLPDVRSLASPGANVLTF.

As for this clonotype: Since a much larger clone is just one base distant, this may be a read error. The V gene is TRBV6-1, the J gene TRBJ2-5; D tentatively fits TRBD1 or TRBD2 (6 bases each). The CDR3 totals 14 residues. Trimming cost V 5 bases and J 5 bases, with 15 bases left between them. Germline V gives CDR1 MNHNS, CDR2 SASEGT. In DNA form, the CDR3 reads TGTGCCAGCAGTCGGTCGGGGGCTGGGGAGACCCAGTACTTC. Amino acid sequence: CASSRSGAGETQYF.

The gene calls are TRBV6-4 and TRBJ2-7, with 8 bases identical to TRBD2. The junction had 11 bases not matched to a gene; V was cut back by 7 bases and J by 9 bases. CDR1 is MRHNA, CDR2 SNTAGT, per germline. CDR3 length: 13 residues. CDR3 sequence reads: CASNPGGQSGQYF. The CDR3 coding sequence is TGTGCCAGCAACCCGGGGGGGCAAAGCGGGCAGTACTTC.

This clonotype was counted at least ten times. The rearrangement links TRBV5-8 to TRBJ2-5, with 7 bases that match TRBD2. The CDR3 totals 15 residues. Trimming took 1 base from V and 0 from J; bases not matched to a gene: 3. Germline CDR1 reads SGHTS; CDR2 reads YDEGEE. CDR3 sequence reads: CASSLMGGYQETQYF. The CDR3 region has the DNA TGTGCCAGCAGCTTGATGGGGGGGTACCAAGAGACCCAGTACTTC.

This clonotype was counted many times. V is TRBV7-2 and J is TRBJ2-7; tentatively, D is TRBD1 (6 bases). The CDR3 sequence is 14 residues long. V dropped 1 base and J dropped 3 bases, with 10 bases sitting between them. CDR1 and CDR2 (germline): SGHTA, FQGNSA. Here the CDR3 reads CASSLVGRGYEQYF. CDR3 coding DNA: TGTGCCAGCAGCTTAGTGGGCAGGGGCTACGAGCAGTACTTC.

As for this clonotype: A much larger clone differs from this one at a single base, so this may be a read error. The chain carries TRBV27 and TRBJ2-1; 8 bases are shared with TRBD2. J gave up 10 bases and V 5 bases, and 10 bases lay outside the gene matches. Germline values: CDR1 MNHEY, CDR2 SMNVEV (reference sequence). This CDR3 spans 14 amino acids. CDR3: CASSGGLAGAEQFF. The CDR3 coding sequence is TGTGCCAGCAGTGGGGGGCTAGCGGGTGCAGAGCAGTTCTTC.

The sample holds many counts of this clonotype. A much larger clone differs by one base, so this may be a read error. V and J are TRBV2 and TRBJ2-7, with a weak D call TRBD2 (5 bases). V shed 6 bases and J shed 0 bases, with 15 bases lying between them. CDR1 is SNHLY, CDR2 FYNNEI, per germline. This CDR3 has 15 residues. The CDR3 protein is CASRGVDPSSYEQYF. The CDR3 DNA reads as TGTGCCAGCAGGGGAGTAGATCCCAGCTCCTACGAGCAGTACTTC.

Comment on this clonotype: No DNA is shown, since the ends of the CDR3 on it are uncertain; the CDR3 is the one TCRdb lists. The chain joins TRBV7-2 to TRBJ2-7; the table's D call, TRBD1, has no DNA check behind it. The CDR3 is 22 amino acids in total, end residues counted. Germline-derived CDR1 and CDR2 are SGHTA and FQGNSA. This CDR3 is CASSFYICSAVAGTEISYEQYF.